Shown below are 15 T cell receptor beta chains from a single sample sequenced in a study of molecular identifiers for immune sequencing clone quantification. From the PCR reads, TCRdb called clonotypes with MiXCR, one entry per CDR3 protein. The sample carries under 600,000 distinct CDR3 sequences, 20% to 25% recorded once. Sequenced material: naive CD8+ T cells from blood, with Jurkat cell RNA spiked in. Subset reported: FACS-sorted CD8+CD4-CCR7+CD45RA+ naive T cells. The receptors here all came from a human donor in good health. Some libraries in this study had Jurkat cell RNA spiked in.

The rearrangement links TRBV5-3 to TRBJ1-5, with 11 bases fitting TRBD1. TRBV5-3 counts as an open reading frame of uncertain function. Trimming removed 8 bases from V and 0 bases from J; junction bases left unmatched: 19. The CDR3 has 20 amino acids. This CDR3 is CASNLEAGQGATYSNQPQHF. As DNA, the CDR3 is TGTGCCAGCAACTTGGAAGCAGGACAGGGGGCTACCTATAGCAATCAGCCCCAGCATTTT.

As to this clonotype: A much larger clone differs from this one at a single base, so this may be a read error. V is TRBV6-2 or TRBV6-3 and J is TRBJ2-7; unclear D gene. Looked up from germline, CDR1 is MNHEY and CDR2 is SVGEGT. V lost 5 bases, J lost 3 bases, and 8 bases lay in between. The CDR3 length is 12 residues. CDR3 residues: CASSPVVYEQYF. DNA for the CDR3: TGTGCCAGCAGTCCAGTGGTCTACGAGCAGTACTTC.

The gene calls are TRBV2 and TRBJ1-6; a possible D gene is TRBD1 (5 bases). CDR1 is SNHLY and CDR2 is FYNNEI in the germline V gene. The V end lost 3 bases, the J end lost 0 bases, and 9 bases lay between the germline ends. The CDR3 contains 16 residues. The CDR3 spells CASSESRGSYNSPLHF. Here the CDR3 DNA reads TGTGCCAGCAGTGAGTCGAGGGGCTCCTATAATTCACCCCTCCACTTT.

About this clonotype itself: This could be a read error, since a much larger clone is one nucleotide away. The chain links TRBV6-1 to TRBJ2-2; unclear D gene. In germline, CDR1 is MNHNS, CDR2 SASEGT. V shed 10 bases and J shed 4 bases, with 10 bases lying between them. The CDR3 spans 12 residues. The CDR3 sequence: CAILTCTGELFF. In DNA form, the CDR3 reads TGTGCCATCCTTACCTGCACCGGGGAGCTGTTTTTT.

This clonotype was seen a handful of times. The CDR3 region is CASSPRTGLSNQPQHF. CDR3 DNA: TGTGCCAGTTCCCCTCGGACAGGGTTGAGCAATCAGCCCCAGCATTTT. V is TRBV19 and J is TRBJ1-5, with TRBD1 identical over 8 bases. V dropped 8 bases and J dropped 1; count of bases not matched to a gene: 10. The CDR3 runs 16 residues. Germline V gives CDR1 LNHDA, CDR2 SQIVND (reference sequence).

There are a few counts of this clonotype. The chain couples TRBV27 to TRBJ1-5; D gene unclear. Trimming cost V 3 bases and J 3 bases, with 9 bases left between them. Per the germline V gene, CDR1 is MNHEY and CDR2 is SMNVEV (reference sequence). This CDR3 is 14 amino acids long. CDR3: CASSLIGANQPQHF. For the CDR3, the DNA is TGTGCCAGCAGTTTGATCGGAGCCAATCAGCCCCAGCATTTT.

As for this clonotype: An end of the junction does not agree with germline; a read error may underlie this. This chain connects TRBV7-6 to TRBJ2-5; 13 nucleotides align to TRBD2. The germline V gene has CDR1 SGHVS and CDR2 FNYEAQ. The CDR3 is 16 residues long. The CDR3 nucleotides read TGTGCCAGCAGCTTGGATTGGACTAGCGGGAGCGAGACCCTGTACTTC. Translated: CASSLDWTSGSETLYF.

This clonotype was detected only a few times. V gene TRBV6-5 combines with J gene TRBJ1-6, with 10 bases that match TRBD1. The CDR3 is 16 residues long. The V gene's germline CDR1 is MNHEY and CDR2 SVGAGI. The V gene end was trimmed by 5 bases and the J gene end by 8 bases; junction bases not matched to a gene: 9. The CDR3 DNA reads TGTGCCAGCAGTACACGGGGACAGGGGACGGATTCACCCCTCCACTTT. It yields the protein CASSTRGQGTDSPLHF.

Ten or more counts support this clonotype. The V call is TRBV12-3 or TRBV12-4, the J call TRBJ2-3, with D possibly being TRBD1 or TRBD2 (5 bases each). This CDR3 is 11 amino acids long. V lost 10 bases to trimming and J lost 4 bases, with 9 bases between them. CDR3 DNA: TGTGCCATCGGGACCTCAGATACGCAGTATTTT. It yields the protein CAIGTSDTQYF.

V and J are TRBV7-8 and TRBJ1-2, with 7 bases lining up with TRBD1. Germline V gene sequence: CDR1 SGHVS, CDR2 FQNEAQ. V gave up 5 bases and J gave up 5 bases; unmatched junction bases: 5. This CDR3 spans 13 amino acids. The DNA for the CDR3 is TGTGCCAGCAGCATTGGACAGGAGTATGGCTACACCTTC. Encoded protein: CASSIGQEYGYTF.

Concerning this clonotype itself: Given a much more abundant clone one base away, this may be a read error. A read error is likely, as this CDR3 ends without the conserved phenylalanine or tryptophan. The chain joins TRBV5-1 to TRBJ2-7; D is unresolved. Germline loops: CDR1 SGHRS, CDR2 YFSETQ. CDR3 length: 13 amino acids. V lost 4 bases to trimming and J lost 3 bases, with 11 bases between them. This chain's CDR3 is CASSVGPYYEQYS. The CDR3 DNA sequence: TGCGCCAGCAGCGTAGGCCCTTACTACGAGCAGTACTCC.

In its sample, this clonotype was seen many times. The chain uses TRBV4-3 and TRBJ2-5; 10 bases are shared with TRBD2. This CDR3 comprises 20 residues. The V segment lost 0 bases and the J segment 3 bases; nucleotides outside the gene matches: 16. CDR1 is LGHNA, CDR2 YSLEER, per germline. DNA of the CDR3: TGCGCCAGCAGCCAAGAACTTTGGTCTTCCCTAGCGGGAGAGGAAGAGACCCAGTACTTC. Protein sequence: CASSQELWSSLAGEEETQYF.

In this sample, this clonotype turned up a few times. The genes are TRBV20-1 and TRBJ2-1; 8 positions agree with TRBD2. CDR3 length: 15 amino acids. J gave up 2 bases and V 3 bases, and 6 bases lay outside the gene matches. From germline, CDR1 is DFQATT and CDR2 SNEGSKA (reference sequence). The DNA for the CDR3 is TGCAGTGCTAGTGATACTAGCGGCACCTACAATGAGCAGTTCTTC. This encodes CSASDTSGTYNEQFF.

This clonotype occurred many times. J is TRBJ1-1 and V is TRBV12-3 or TRBV12-4; D remains ambiguous. The ends were cut back, 6 bases at V and 6 bases at J, with 14 bases in the middle. The CDR3 consists of 13 residues. CDR3 DNA sequence: TGTGCCAGCAGCCCCCTTTCGGGCTCTGAAGCTTTCTTT. It encodes CASSPLSGSEAFF.

This clonotype was observed a few times. The chain joins TRBV6-5 to TRBJ2-7; the match to TRBD2 covers 8 bases. With 2 bases clipped from V and 3 bases from J, the junction kept 12 bases outside the gene matches. From germline, CDR1 is MNHEY and CDR2 SVGAGI. The CDR3 sequence is 17 residues long. The CDR3 protein is CASSYPREGGTVYEQYF. CDR3 bases: TGTGCCAGCAGTTACCCCCGGGAGGGGGGGACCGTCTACGAGCAGTACTTC.